One and the same sample provided the 27 T cell receptor beta chains below, sequenced in a study of shared clonotypes between healthy human individuals. Generated by immunoSEQ multiplex PCR, the TCRdb table keeps only in-frame clones and is missing some. There are about 700,000 clones in the sample; roughly 70% occur only once, and roughly 1.7% lies in the top ten. Input material: memory CD4+ T cells sorted from blood. Noted subset: CD45RA-negative fraction. These receptors all come from a woman aged 25 to 39 in good health.

To note about this clone: A much larger clone differs from this one at a single base, so this may be a read error. This chain uses TRBV7-6 with TRBJ2-3; no firm D call. V lost 1 base and J 3 bases, leaving 2 bases between the germline ends. The CDR3 covers 12 residues. Per germline, CDR1 SGHVS and CDR2 FNYEAQ. The CDR3 nucleotides are TGTGCCAGCAGCTTAGGAACAGATACGCAGTATTTT. Translating it yields CASSLGTDTQYF.

This clone was counted only a few times. The gene calls are TRBV5-1 and TRBJ2-3; unclear D gene. Trimming cost V 1 base and J 1 base, with 4 bases left between them. Per germline, CDR1 SGHRS and CDR2 YFSETQ. CDR3 length equals 13 residues. In nucleotides, the CDR3 is TGCGCCAGCAGCTTGAAGGGCACAGATACGCAGTATTTT. Protein sequence: CASSLKGTDTQYF.

V is TRBV5-1 and J is TRBJ1-1; D gene uncertain. Per germline, CDR1 SGHRS and CDR2 YFSETQ. The CDR3 has 14 amino acids. The V end was cut by 1 base, the J end by 1 base, with 8 bases between. The CDR3 is CASSLSVGNTEAFF. For the CDR3, the DNA is TGCGCCAGCAGCTTGTCTGTCGGGAACACTGAAGCTTTCTTT.

This sequence joins TRBV25-1 and TRBJ1-1; D is unresolved. The germline gives CDR1 MGHDK, CDR2 SYGVNS. V lost 2 bases, J lost 6 bases, and 13 bases lay in between. The length of the CDR3 is 14 residues. The CDR3 protein is CASSEAERLAEAFF. For the CDR3, the DNA is TGTGCCAGCAGTGAAGCAGAACGATTGGCTGAAGCTTTCTTT.

This clone turned up a few times. The chain employs TRBV7-8 and TRBJ1-1; 9 bases match TRBD1. V shed 3 bases, J shed 1 base, and the junction held 9 bases outside the gene matches. This CDR3 spans 17 amino acids. The germline CDR1 and CDR2 sequences are SGHVS and FQNEAQ. The CDR3: CASSFDRTGAKNTEAFF. The CDR3 DNA is TGTGCCAGCAGCTTTGACAGGACAGGGGCAAAGAACACTGAAGCTTTCTTT.

The chain couples TRBV27 to TRBJ1-2; maybe TRBD1 (6 bases). Trimming removed 5 bases from V and 8 bases from J, with 18 bases in between. There are 14 residues in the CDR3. CDR1 and CDR2 from the germline V gene are MNHEY and SMNVEV (reference sequence). The CDR3 DNA reads as TGTGCCAGCAGTCCGGGAAGGACAGAACGGGGCTACACCTTC. As protein: CASSPGRTERGYTF.

CDR3 loop: CASSYRTVMDNSPLHF. The CDR3 DNA sequence: TGTGCCAGCAGCTACCGGACGGTTATGGATAATTCACCCCTCCACTTT. The chain uses TRBV7-8 and TRBJ1-6; D gene uncertain. This CDR3 has 16 residues. V was trimmed by 4 bases and J by 5 bases, leaving 15 bases between them. Germline values: CDR1 SGHVS, CDR2 FQNEAQ.

The chain links TRBV5-4 to TRBJ2-1; no clear D gene. With 0 bases removed from V and 4 bases from J, the gap between germline ends came to 11 bases. The CDR3 extends over 15 amino acids. Per the germline V gene, CDR1 is SGHNT and CDR2 is YYREEE (reference sequence). This CDR3 reads CASSLGLGSYNEQFF. The DNA of the CDR3 is TGTGCCAGCAGCTTGGGCCTAGGCAGTTACAATGAGCAGTTCTTC.

This clone turned up a few times. J is TRBJ2-2 and V is TRBV19, with 9 bases lining up with TRBD2. Germline lookup yields CDR1 LNHDA and CDR2 SQIVND (reference sequence). The CDR3 sequence is 14 residues long. V dropped 1 base and J dropped 7; count of bases not matched to a gene: 1. The CDR3 nucleotides read TGTGCCAGTAGTATAGGGACTAGCGTCGGGGAGCTGTTTTTT. Its translation: CASSIGTSVGELFF.

As for this clone: This may come from a read error, since a much larger clone is one base off. The sample has other DNA sequences that encode this CDR3 too. The rearrangement uses TRBV7-9 and TRBJ1-1; TRBD1 agrees at 8 bases. The CDR3 runs 13 residues. The V gene end was trimmed by 4 bases and the J gene end by 3 bases; junction bases not matched to a gene: 1. The germline CDR1 and CDR2 sequences are SEHNR and FQNEAQ (reference sequence). The CDR3 coding sequence is TGTGCCAGCAGCTCACAGGGGGACACTGAAGCTTTCTTT. Translated: CASSSQGDTEAFF.

The V call is TRBV19, the J call TRBJ1-5; 9 positions match TRBD1. The CDR3 sequence is 15 residues long. CDR1 LNHDA and CDR2 SQIVND come from the germline V gene (reference sequence). With V trimmed by 4 bases and J by 6 bases, 7 bases remained unmatched. Here the CDR3 DNA reads TGTGCCAGTAGTACCGGGACAGGGTTTACTCAGCCCCAGCATTTT. Translated, it gives CASSTGTGFTQPQHF.

This clone was observed at least ten times. The chain couples TRBV19 to TRBJ2-1; D is unclear. CDR1 is LNHDA and CDR2 is SQIVND in the germline V gene (reference sequence). The V end was cut by 5 bases, the J end by 8 bases, with 13 bases between. The CDR3 consists of 13 residues. The CDR3 coding sequence is TGTGCCAGTAGTTTTCGTGGGATCTATGAGCAGTTCTTC. This gives the protein CASSFRGIYEQFF.

The genes are TRBV4-1 and TRBJ2-3, with a possible D match to TRBD1 (5 bases). The CDR3 totals 18 residues. Germline CDR1 reads MGHRA; CDR2 reads YSYEKL. Trimming took 0 bases from V and 0 from J, leaving 16 bases between them. The CDR3: CASSQEGRGSTSTDTQYF. The DNA for the CDR3 is TGCGCCAGCAGCCAAGAGGGGCGCGGTAGTACTAGCACAGATACGCAGTATTTT.

This clone was counted a few times. The rearrangement links TRBV7-2 to TRBJ2-2; no reliable D call. The CDR3 runs 16 residues. Trimming stripped 2 bases from V and 0 bases from J, with 10 bases between. Germline V gives CDR1 SGHTA, CDR2 FQGNSA. In nucleotides, the CDR3 is TGTGCCAGCAGCTTATCTCCGGCGTCGAACACCGGGGAGCTGTTTTTT. It codes for CASSLSPASNTGELFF.

This chain connects TRBV7-3 to TRBJ2-1; TRBD1 matches 9 bases. Trimming removed 4 bases from V and 9 bases from J; junction bases left unmatched: 16. Looked up from germline, CDR1 is SGHTA and CDR2 is FQGTGA. The length of the CDR3 is 17 residues. CDR3 loop: CASSSHPGTGSGGEQFF. The CDR3 nucleotides are TGTGCCAGCAGCTCGCACCCCGGGACAGGGTCCGGCGGTGAGCAGTTCTTC. Looking up the rest from reference TRBV7-3 and TRBJ2-1 gives the full variable domain: GAGVSQTPSNKVTEKGKYVELRCDPISGHTALYWYRQSLGQGPEFLIYFQGTGAADDSGLPNDRFFAVRPEGSVSTLKIQRTERGDSAVYLCASSSHPGTGSGGEQFFGPGTRLTVL.

V is TRBV7-9 and J is TRBJ1-4; possibly TRBD1 for D (6 bases). Germline V lookup: CDR1 SEHNR, CDR2 FQNEAQ (reference sequence). CDR3 length: 17 residues. Trimming left V 1 base short and J 4 bases short, with 16 bases between. As DNA, the CDR3 is TGTGCCAGCAGCTTAGAGGTTGGGGGCGCCGATAATGAAAAACTGTTTTTT. Residues: CASSLEVGGADNEKLFF.

As concerns this clone: The sample has other DNA sequences that encode this CDR3 too. The rearrangement joins TRBV2 to TRBJ2-3; TRBD1 might be the D (6 bases). CDR3 length: 16 residues. V shed 1 base and J shed 1 base, with 12 bases lying between them. From germline, CDR1 is SNHLY and CDR2 FYNNEI. The CDR3 region has the DNA TGTGCCAGCAGTGAAGTGGGAGCAGGGGGCACAGATACGCAGTATTTT. It is translated as CASSEVGAGGTDTQYF.

The rearrangement links TRBV29-1 to TRBJ1-1, with D possibly being TRBD1 (5 bases). CDR1 and CDR2 (germline): SQVTM, ANQGSEA. This CDR3 is built from 10 residues. Trimming took off 4 bases at V and 11 bases at J, with 11 bases between the two ends. DNA of the CDR3: TGCAGCGTTGCCGACAGTTGGGCTTTCTTT. It translates to CSVADSWAFF.

The rearrangement joins TRBV19 to TRBJ2-1, with TRBD1 matching over 9 bases. The CDR3 has 15 residues. CDR1 is LNHDA, CDR2 SQIVND, per germline (reference sequence). The trim removed 6 bases at V and 4 bases at J, leaving 7 bases unmatched. The CDR3 loop is CASRSGQGLYNEQFF. The CDR3 DNA reads TGTGCCAGTAGGTCGGGACAGGGACTTTACAATGAGCAGTTCTTC.

This chain connects TRBV2 to TRBJ2-2, with D possibly TRBD1 on 5 matching bases. V lost 7 bases and J 1 base, leaving 10 bases between the germline ends. CDR1 is SNHLY and CDR2 is FYNNEI in the germline V gene. The CDR3 is made up of 14 amino acids. The CDR3 region has the DNA TGTGCCAGCAAAGGGGTACGGAACACCGGGGAGCTGTTTTTT. Translated, it gives CASKGVRNTGELFF.

The CDR3 loop is CASTKPAGGIDTQYF. CDR3 nucleotides: TGTGCCAGCACCAAACCAGCGGGAGGGATAGATACGCAGTATTTT. The gene calls are TRBV6-1 and TRBJ2-3; 10 bases are shared with TRBD2. The CDR3 has 15 amino acids. The V and J ends lost 7 bases and 5 bases, in that order; junction bases with no gene match: 9. From germline, CDR1 is MNHNS and CDR2 SASEGT.

The chain has TRBV28 and TRBJ2-7; TRBD1 is a possible D gene (6 bases). Germline values: CDR1 MDHEN, CDR2 SYDVKM. CDR3 size: 14 residues. The V and J ends lost 7 bases and 3 bases respectively, with 16 bases between them. CDR3 coding DNA: TGTGCCAGCAACCTCCCCGGGACAATCTACGAGCAGTACTTC. Its protein product is CASNLPGTIYEQYF. Full variable domain (rest looked up from reference TRBV28 and TRBJ2-7): DVKVTQSSRYLVKRTGEKVFLECVQDMDHENMFWYRQDPGLGLRLIYFSYDVKMKEKGDIPEGYSVSREKKERFSLILESASTNQTSMYLCASNLPGTIYEQYFGPGTRLTVT.

This clone was seen only once. This sequence joins TRBV2 and TRBJ2-3; 12 bases line up with TRBD2. Losses at the gene ends were 1 base for V and 6 bases for J; bases not matched to a gene: 11. CDR1 is SNHLY and CDR2 is FYNNEI in the germline V gene. The CDR3 extends over 18 amino acids. The CDR3 bases are TGTGCCAGCAGTGAAGGCCTAGCGGGAGGGCCGGTAAGGGATACGCAGTATTTT. Protein: CASSEGLAGGPVRDTQYF.

The CDR3 sequence: CASSPLLGRNYEQYF. The CDR3, as DNA: TGCGCCAGCAGCCCCCTTTTGGGACGGAACTACGAGCAGTACTTC. The chain employs TRBV5-1 and TRBJ2-7; D is possibly TRBD1 or TRBD2 (5 bases each). The CDR3 extends over 15 amino acids. CDR1 is SGHRS and CDR2 is YFSETQ in the germline V gene. Trimming took off 4 bases at V and 3 bases at J, with 17 bases between the two ends.

This chain uses TRBV5-4 with TRBJ2-5; TRBD1 matches at 9 bases. The CDR3 loop spans 14 amino acids. J gave up 5 bases and V 4 bases, and 6 bases lay outside the gene matches. Germline V gene lookup returns CDR1 SGHNT and CDR2 YYREEE (reference sequence). The CDR3 loop is CASSTDRGAETQYF. The CDR3 DNA reads TGTGCCAGCAGCACGGACAGGGGAGCGGAGACCCAGTACTTC.

This clone came up once. The chain couples TRBV10-3 to TRBJ1-5, with D possibly matching TRBD1 (5 bases). Trimming removed 3 bases from V and 6 bases from J, with 18 bases in between. The CDR3 has 16 amino acids. Per germline, CDR1 ENHRY and CDR2 SYGVKD. The CDR3 protein is CAISDRGPGLGQPQHF. Here the CDR3 DNA reads TGTGCCATCAGTGACCGGGGACCCGGGTTGGGTCAGCCCCAGCATTTT.

There are many counts of this clone. This rearrangement joins TRBV28 to TRBJ2-3; D tentatively reads TRBD1 or TRBD2 (5 bases each). Germline V gene sequence: CDR1 MDHEN, CDR2 SYDVKM. The CDR3 extends over 18 amino acids. V gave up 3 bases and J gave up 5 bases, with 24 bases separating them. The DNA of the CDR3 is TGTGCCAGCAGTTTGTCGTATAGGAGGCTCCTCACAGGAGATACGCAGTATTTT. Its translation: CASSLSYRRLLTGDTQYF.